These T cell receptor beta chains were read from a single sample in a study of shared clonotypes between healthy human individuals. Here immunoSEQ multiplex PCR was the method, and the copy in TCRdb shows in-frame clones only, minus some. The sample lists millions of clones, approximately 94% occurring once. Sequences were obtained from naive CD4+ T cells sorted from blood. The source is a man between 18 and 29 years old in good health. Both conserved end residues are part of each CDR3. D genes are given only for firm matches. Not every row has a clone size; where given, it reads once, few, many or a size class.

clone_size: few
j_call: TRBJ1-2
v_call: TRBV20-1
d_call: NA
cdr3_aa: CSAAGNNGYTF
cdr3_nt: TGCAGTGCCGCGGGCAACAATGGCTACACCTTC

clone_size: NA
j_call: TRBJ1-5
v_call: TRBV7-6
d_call: NA
cdr3_aa: CASSLDQNNQPQHF
cdr3_nt: TGTGCCAGCAGCTTAGACCAAAACAATCAGCCCCAGCATTTT

clone_size: NA
j_call: TRBJ1-1
v_call: TRBV11-3
d_call: NA
cdr3_aa: CASSLDPSMNTEAFF
cdr3_nt: TGTGCCAGCAGCTTAGACCCCAGCATGAACACTGAAGCTTTCTTT

clone_size: once
j_call: TRBJ2-5
v_call: TRBV1
d_call: NA
cdr3_aa: CTSTLAGRAETQYF
cdr3_nt: TGCACCAGCACCTTAGCGGGTAGGGCAGAGACCCAGTACTTC

clone_size: NA
j_call: TRBJ2-7
v_call: TRBV18
d_call: TRBD2
cdr3_aa: CASSPPSGGTPYEQYF
cdr3_nt: TGTGCCAGCTCACCACCGAGCGGGGGGACTCCCTACGAGCAGTACTTC

clone_size: NA
j_call: TRBJ1-4
v_call: TRBV6-5
d_call: NA
cdr3_aa: CASSLEVATNEKLFF
cdr3_nt: TGTGCCAGCAGTCTCGAGGTTGCAACTAATGAAAAACTGTTTTTT

clone_size: NA
j_call: TRBJ2-7
v_call: TRBV5-4
d_call: NA
cdr3_aa: CASSLAGPYEQYF
cdr3_nt: TGTGCCAGCAGCTTGGCGGGACCCTACGAGCAGTACTTC

clone_size: NA
j_call: TRBJ1-3
v_call: TRBV6-5
d_call: NA
cdr3_aa: CASRPSGSGNTIYF
cdr3_nt: TGTGCCAGCAGACCCTCCGGCTCTGGAAACACCATATATTTT

clone_size: few
j_call: TRBJ1-2
v_call: TRBV19
d_call: NA
cdr3_aa: CASTLGPPNYGYTF
cdr3_nt: TGTGCCAGTACCCTTGGCCCCCCTAACTATGGCTACACCTTC

clone_size: NA
j_call: TRBJ1-2
v_call: TRBV7-2
d_call: TRBD1
cdr3_aa: CASSLRGQIYGYTF
cdr3_nt: TGTGCCAGCAGCTTAAGGGGACAGATCTATGGCTACACCTTC

clone_size: NA
j_call: TRBJ1-5
v_call: TRBV6-1
d_call: TRBD1
cdr3_aa: CASSEAITGAFNQPQHF
cdr3_nt: TGTGCCAGCAGTGAAGCTATAACAGGGGCCTTCAATCAGCCCCAGCATTTT

clone_size: NA
j_call: TRBJ2-1
v_call: TRBV11-2
d_call: NA
cdr3_aa: CASTLTSLYNEQFF
cdr3_nt: TGTGCCAGCACCCTTACATCGCTATACAATGAGCAGTTCTTC

clone_size: NA
j_call: TRBJ2-7
v_call: TRBV28
d_call: TRBD2
cdr3_aa: CACSLRGASYEQYF
cdr3_nt: TGTGCCTGCTCGTTGCGGGGGGCCTCCTACGAGCAGTACTTC

clone_size: NA
j_call: TRBJ2-7
v_call: TRBV5-1
d_call: TRBD2
cdr3_aa: CASSSVPGLAAYEQYF
cdr3_nt: TGCGCCAGCAGCTCCGTACCGGGACTAGCGGCCTACGAGCAGTACTTC

clone_size: once
j_call: TRBJ2-5
v_call: TRBV5-1
d_call: TRBD1
cdr3_aa: CASRRTGELQETQYF
cdr3_nt: TGCGCCAGCCGAAGGACAGGGGAGTTACAAGAGACCCAGTACTTC

clone_size: once
j_call: TRBJ2-1
v_call: TRBV27
d_call: NA
cdr3_aa: CASSLWQVKYNEQFF
cdr3_nt: TGTGCCAGCAGTTTATGGCAGGTGAAATACAATGAGCAGTTCTTC

clone_size: NA
j_call: TRBJ2-2
v_call: TRBV9
d_call: NA
cdr3_aa: CASSVDRINTGELFF
cdr3_nt: TGTGCCAGCAGCGTAGACAGGATTAACACCGGGGAGCTGTTTTTT

clone_size: NA
j_call: TRBJ1-4
v_call: TRBV18
d_call: TRBD1
cdr3_aa: CASSPNRGPGEKLFF
cdr3_nt: TGTGCCAGCTCACCGAACAGGGGTCCGGGTGAAAAACTGTTTTTT

clone_size: once
j_call: TRBJ2-7
v_call: TRBV11-2
d_call: TRBD1
cdr3_aa: CASSPTFGTGKGEQYF
cdr3_nt: TGTGCCAGCAGCCCCACGTTCGGGACAGGGAAGGGCGAGCAGTACTTC

clone_size: NA
j_call: TRBJ2-5
v_call: TRBV6-6
d_call: NA
cdr3_aa: CASSRSGSEETQYF
cdr3_nt: TGTGCCAGCAGTCGATCGGGATCGGAAGAGACCCAGTACTTC

clone_size: once
j_call: TRBJ2-7
v_call: TRBV9
d_call: NA
cdr3_aa: CASSLTDFDEQYF
cdr3_nt: TGTGCCAGCAGCCTCACGGACTTTGACGAGCAGTACTTC

clone_size: NA
j_call: TRBJ2-7
v_call: TRBV6-6
d_call: NA
cdr3_aa: CASSRGHSYEQYF
cdr3_nt: TGTGCCAGCAGTCGGGGCCACTCCTACGAGCAGTACTTC

clone_size: NA
j_call: TRBJ1-5
v_call: TRBV2
d_call: NA
cdr3_aa: CASSSEGGQPQHF
cdr3_nt: TGTGCCAGCAGTTCGGAGGGGGGTCAGCCCCAGCATTTT

clone_size: once
j_call: TRBJ2-2
v_call: TRBV7-8
d_call: TRBD1
cdr3_aa: CASSSDRGITGELFF
cdr3_nt: TGTGCCAGCAGCTCCGACAGGGGGATCACCGGGGAGCTGTTTTTT

clone_size: NA
j_call: TRBJ2-1
v_call: TRBV30
d_call: TRBD2
cdr3_aa: CAWSVRAGGYNEQFF
cdr3_nt: TGTGCCTGGAGTGTAAGAGCGGGGGGTTACAATGAGCAGTTCTTC

clone_size: once
j_call: TRBJ1-1
v_call: TRBV30
d_call: NA
cdr3_aa: CAWSDGKSNTEAFF
cdr3_nt: TGTGCCTGGAGTGACGGGAAATCGAACACTGAAGCTTTCTTT

clone_size: NA
j_call: TRBJ2-2
v_call: TRBV6-4
d_call: TRBD2
cdr3_aa: CASSAGTSGTGELFF
cdr3_nt: TGTGCCAGCAGTGCGGGGACTAGCGGGACCGGGGAGCTGTTTTTT

clone_size: NA
j_call: TRBJ2-7
v_call: TRBV28
d_call: TRBD1
cdr3_aa: CASSTLGQGSSYEQYF
cdr3_nt: TGTGCCAGCAGTACTCTGGGACAGGGAAGCTCCTACGAGCAGTACTTC

clone_size: once
j_call: TRBJ1-4
v_call: TRBV9
d_call: NA
cdr3_aa: CASTSGVVNEKLFF
cdr3_nt: TGTGCCAGCACCTCAGGGGTTGTTAATGAAAAACTGTTTTTT

clone_size: NA
j_call: TRBJ2-1
v_call: TRBV7-2
d_call: TRBD2
cdr3_aa: CASSPGLAGVDEQFF
cdr3_nt: TGTGCCAGCAGCCCTGGACTAGCGGGAGTGGATGAGCAGTTCTTC

clone_size: NA
j_call: TRBJ2-2
v_call: TRBV6-5
d_call: NA
cdr3_aa: CASSYLGGTGELFF
cdr3_nt: TGTGCCAGCAGTTACTTAGGGGGCACCGGGGAGCTGTTTTTT

clone_size: once
j_call: TRBJ2-5
v_call: TRBV2
d_call: TRBD1
cdr3_aa: CASSNKDRGRRETQYF
cdr3_nt: TGTGCCAGCAGTAATAAAGACAGGGGACGGAGGGAGACCCAGTACTTC

clone_size: NA
j_call: TRBJ2-3
v_call: TRBV10-3
d_call: NA
cdr3_aa: CAIKARGTDTQYF
cdr3_nt: TGTGCCATCAAGGCTAGGGGGACAGATACGCAGTATTTT

clone_size: NA
j_call: TRBJ1-5
v_call: TRBV7-6
d_call: TRBD1
cdr3_aa: CASSLEQGASNQPQHF
cdr3_nt: TGTGCCAGCAGCTTAGAACAGGGGGCAAGCAATCAGCCCCAGCATTTT

clone_size: NA
j_call: TRBJ2-7
v_call: TRBV19
d_call: NA
cdr3_aa: CASRRQGSDEQYF
cdr3_nt: TGTGCCAGTAGAAGGCAGGGATCCGACGAGCAGTACTTC

clone_size: NA
j_call: TRBJ2-2
v_call: TRBV4-1
d_call: TRBD2
cdr3_aa: CASSGPSGGSENTGELFF
cdr3_nt: TGCGCCAGCAGCGGCCCTAGCGGGGGATCTGAAAACACCGGGGAGCTGTTTTTT

clone_size: NA
j_call: TRBJ1-1
v_call: TRBV30
d_call: NA
cdr3_aa: CAWSLQGRAEAFF
cdr3_nt: TGTGCCTGGTCCTTACAGGGCCGGGCTGAAGCTTTCTTT

clone_size: NA
j_call: TRBJ1-2
v_call: TRBV5-6
d_call: TRBD1
cdr3_aa: CASSSPGQAFSSGDYGYTF
cdr3_nt: TGTGCCAGCAGCTCCCCAGGACAGGCATTCTCCTCGGGGGACTATGGCTACACCTTC

clone_size: NA
j_call: TRBJ2-3
v_call: TRBV5-5
d_call: NA
cdr3_aa: CASSSAQGSQYF
cdr3_nt: TGTGCCAGCAGCTCTGCCCAGGGTTCGCAGTATTTT

clone_size: NA
j_call: TRBJ2-1
v_call: TRBV5-1
d_call: TRBD1
cdr3_aa: CASSSGQGYYNEQFF
cdr3_nt: TGCGCCAGCAGCTCCGGACAGGGATACTACAATGAGCAGTTCTTC

clone_size: once
j_call: TRBJ2-1
v_call: TRBV6-5
d_call: NA
cdr3_aa: CAGSQQARGEQFF
cdr3_nt: TGTGCCGGCAGTCAACAGGCGAGGGGTGAGCAGTTCTTC

clone_size: NA
j_call: TRBJ2-1
v_call: TRBV2
d_call: TRBD2
cdr3_aa: CASSEPQRETYNEQFF
cdr3_nt: TGTGCCAGCAGTGAACCCCAGCGGGAGACTTACAATGAGCAGTTCTTC

clone_size: NA
j_call: TRBJ2-7
v_call: TRBV2
d_call: NA
cdr3_aa: CASRTDGPYEQYF
cdr3_nt: TGTGCCAGCAGGACAGATGGACCCTACGAGCAGTACTTC

clone_size: NA
j_call: TRBJ2-7
v_call: TRBV27
d_call: NA
cdr3_aa: CASSLRGGGGEQYF
cdr3_nt: TGTGCCAGCAGTTTACGGGGAGGGGGAGGCGAGCAGTACTTC

clone_size: once
j_call: TRBJ2-3
v_call: TRBV10-3
d_call: NA
cdr3_aa: CAISESLARGETDTQYF
cdr3_nt: TGTGCCATCAGTGAGTCGTTAGCTCGGGGTGAGACAGATACGCAGTATTTT

clone_size: NA
j_call: TRBJ2-7
v_call: TRBV6-1
d_call: NA
cdr3_aa: CASRNSRDGAYEQYF
cdr3_nt: TGTGCCAGCAGAAATAGCCGGGACGGGGCCTACGAGCAGTACTTC

clone_size: few
j_call: TRBJ2-2
v_call: TRBV7-9
d_call: NA
cdr3_aa: CASSLVGPGELFF
cdr3_nt: TGTGCCAGCAGCTTAGTTGGGCCCGGGGAGCTGTTTTTT

clone_size: NA
j_call: TRBJ2-7
v_call: TRBV5-1
d_call: NA
cdr3_aa: CASSLAAGVEQYF
cdr3_nt: TGCGCCAGCAGCTTGGCCGCAGGAGTCGAGCAGTACTTC

clone_size: NA
j_call: TRBJ1-2
v_call: TRBV4-1
d_call: NA
cdr3_aa: CASSQAGGTYGYTF
cdr3_nt: TGCGCCAGCAGCCAAGCGGGGGGGACGTATGGCTACACCTTC

clone_size: NA
j_call: TRBJ2-2
v_call: TRBV6-1
d_call: NA
cdr3_aa: CASRGNTGELFF
cdr3_nt: TGTGCCAGCAGAGGAAACACCGGGGAGCTGTTTTTT

clone_size: NA
j_call: TRBJ2-1
v_call: TRBV29-1
d_call: NA
cdr3_aa: CSVRGQSDEQFF
cdr3_nt: TGCAGCGTGCGGGGACAGAGCGATGAGCAGTTCTTC

clone_size: NA
j_call: TRBJ2-2
v_call: TRBV7-3
d_call: NA
cdr3_aa: CASSLTGQPYTGELFF
cdr3_nt: TGTGCCAGCAGCTTAACGGGGCAGCCCTACACCGGGGAGCTGTTTTTT

clone_size: NA
j_call: TRBJ2-4
v_call: TRBV19
d_call: NA
cdr3_aa: CASSIPSLAKNIQYF
cdr3_nt: TGTGCCAGTAGTATCCCTAGCTTAGCCAAAAACATTCAGTACTTC

clone_size: NA
j_call: TRBJ1-2
v_call: TRBV19
d_call: TRBD1
cdr3_aa: CATAGQPQILYGYTF
cdr3_nt: TGTGCCACTGCGGGACAGCCCCAGATCCTTTATGGCTACACCTTC